This entry describes one T cell receptor beta chain. What this receptor recognizes is not known. No per-base quality is available; no much larger clone lies one base away. The germline V end is reduced by 6 bases and the J end by 0 bases; junction bases left unmatched: 5. Looking up the germline V gene (reference sequence) yields CDR1 LGHDT and CDR2 YNNKEL. The CDR3, cysteine through phenylalanine, is 15 amino acids long. Kept here is only the CDR3 DNA, which spans 45 bases and is read in frame from base 1. The immunoSEQ Assay, a bias-controlled multiplex PCR, was used to amplify TCRbeta CDR3 regions from genomic DNA. On the authors' methods: The number of nucleated cells in each sample was estimated by amplification of reference gene primers within the assay. To quantify the absolute abundance of each unique TCRbeta CDR3 rearrangement, sequence reads were collapsed and filtered. For each sample, productive Simpson clonality was calculated as the square root of Simpson's diversity index over productive rearrangements. The clones in this table, taken by TCRdb from immuneACCESS, are in-frame only. Not every clone is retained; where verified, under half of the shortfall comes from an unresolved V gene, and the cause of the rest is unknown. V, J and clone size are those of that table, while D and trimming were read from the DNA. This sample is represented by around 130,000 clones; over 75% of them were singletons. 2.5% to 3.5% of the sample rests with the top ten.

This entry belongs to a study of blood T cell repertoires in COVID-19 (dated by TCRdb to about 2020). Broadly, across the study: Samples covering the acute and convalescent phases of COVID-19 were provided by collaborators in the United States, Italy and Spain. The samples were drawn from the first 160 participants of the ongoing ImmuneRACE study and from 950 to 1,500 subjects provided by 6 global collaborators. A freely available public database, intended as a resource for researchers studying the immune response to SARS-CoV-2, is where the repertoires were released. HLA class I and class II types, where available, came from metadata supplied by the sample provider rather than from assay-based typing. The material from the prospective study consisted of cDNA or gDNA derived from T cells, B-cell-depleted T cells, or PBMCs. The sample metadata nearly always contained a de-identified subject ID, COVID-19 status, age in years and sex. The dataset comprised deeply sampled blood TCRbeta repertoires from subjects exposed to, actively infected with, or recovered from COVID-19. General findings and caveats noted by the study authors: How much clinical and demographic metadata was included differed by source and by participant, and the metadata was provided uncurated.

The collaborating institutions used their own protocols to collect whole blood in K2EDTA tubes. For TCRbeta analysis, collaborator samples were shipped as frozen whole blood, as isolated PBMCs, or as DNA extracted from either sample type. This clonotype originated in a man in his fifties with acute or convalescent COVID-19. The specimen sequenced was peripheral blood. Recombination joined TRBV3-1 (or the pseudogene TRBV3-2) with TRBJ2-7; 10 bases in the junction line up with TRBD1. The CDR3: CASRQGQGLSYEQYF. The nucleotides read TGTGCCAGCAGGCAGGGACAGGGGCTCTCCTACGAGCAGTACTTC.